This T cell receptor beta chain came from a study of blood T cells in healthy people across ages. General study findings and limits: Diversity estimates from one million T cells were considered underestimates. Because sorting was not performed, PBMCs prevented conclusive naive versus antigen-experienced comparison.

Isolated per sample were at least 6 million PBMCs. About this clonotype: The antigen is undetermined.

The V gene's germline CDR1 is MDHEN and CDR2 SYDVKM. Trimming took off 4 bases at V and 7 bases at J, with 16 bases between the two ends. The CDR3 length is 15 residues. With a J-beta primer mix and a sample-barcoded 5' primer, a second PCR ran about 7 to 11 cycles. Each cDNA was tagged by a template-switch adaptor containing 12 random nucleotides. TCRdb re-analysed the 5' RACE reads in MiXCR, keeping a single row per CDR3 protein. The sample shows about 2 million distinct CDR3 sequences, 49% of them seen only once. Sequencing was done on a sample of blood. The TCR comes from a woman in her thirties or forties in good health. The chain employs TRBV28 and TRBJ1-4; tentatively, D is TRBD1 (5 bases). DNA for the CDR3: TGTGCCAGCAGTTGGCAGGGTGGGTCTAGTGAAAAACTGTTTTTT. As protein: CASSWQGGSSEKLFF.